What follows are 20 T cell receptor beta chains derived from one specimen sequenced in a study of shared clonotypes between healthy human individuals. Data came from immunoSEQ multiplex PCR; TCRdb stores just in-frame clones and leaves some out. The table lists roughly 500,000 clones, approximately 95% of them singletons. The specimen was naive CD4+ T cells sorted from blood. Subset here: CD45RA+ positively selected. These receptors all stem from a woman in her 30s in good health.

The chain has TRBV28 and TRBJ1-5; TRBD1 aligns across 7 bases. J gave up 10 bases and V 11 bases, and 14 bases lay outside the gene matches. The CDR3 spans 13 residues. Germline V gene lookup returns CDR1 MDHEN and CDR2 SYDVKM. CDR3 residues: CAAQRLGGSPQHF. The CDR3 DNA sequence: TGTGCCGCCCAGCGCCTAGGGGGCAGTCCCCAGCATTTT.

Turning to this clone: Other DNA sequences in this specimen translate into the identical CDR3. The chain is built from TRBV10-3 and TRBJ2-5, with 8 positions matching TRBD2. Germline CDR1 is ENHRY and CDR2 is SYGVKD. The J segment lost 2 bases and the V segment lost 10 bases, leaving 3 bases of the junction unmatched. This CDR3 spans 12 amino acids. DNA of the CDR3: TGTGCCACCTCGGGGGGGCAAGAGACCCAGTACTTC. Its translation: CATSGGQETQYF.

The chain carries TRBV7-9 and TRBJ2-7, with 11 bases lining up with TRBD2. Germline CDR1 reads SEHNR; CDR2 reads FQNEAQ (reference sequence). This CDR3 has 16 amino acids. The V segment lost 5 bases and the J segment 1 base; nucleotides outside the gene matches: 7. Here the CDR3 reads CASSLETSGASYEQYF. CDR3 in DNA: TGTGCCAGCAGCCTCGAGACTAGCGGGGCTTCCTACGAGCAGTACTTC.

CDR3 loop: CASSGGVTWNTEAFF. The CDR3 DNA reads as TGTGCCAGCAGCGGGGGGGTTACTTGGAACACTGAAGCTTTCTTT. This rearrangement joins TRBV9 to TRBJ1-1; possible D gene TRBD1, 5 bases. V gave up 3 bases and J gave up 1 base, with 13 bases separating them. Germline CDR1 SGDLS, CDR2 YYNGEE. The CDR3 sequence is 15 residues long.

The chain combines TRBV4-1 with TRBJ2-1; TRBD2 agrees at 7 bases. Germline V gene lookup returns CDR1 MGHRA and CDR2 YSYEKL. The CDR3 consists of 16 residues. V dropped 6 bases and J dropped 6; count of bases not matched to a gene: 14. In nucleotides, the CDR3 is TGCGCCAGCAGGTCGTTGGGTAGCGGGCACGTCAATGAGCAGTTCTTC. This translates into CASRSLGSGHVNEQFF.

CDR3 protein: CASTHGDLNTEAFF. Here the CDR3 DNA reads TGTGCCAGTACCCATGGCGATCTGAACACTGAAGCTTTCTTT. V usage is TRBV19 and J usage is TRBJ1-1; D is unclear. Germline CDR1 and CDR2: LNHDA and SQIVND (reference sequence). V lost 7 bases and J 0 bases, leaving 12 bases between the germline ends. The CDR3 has 14 residues.

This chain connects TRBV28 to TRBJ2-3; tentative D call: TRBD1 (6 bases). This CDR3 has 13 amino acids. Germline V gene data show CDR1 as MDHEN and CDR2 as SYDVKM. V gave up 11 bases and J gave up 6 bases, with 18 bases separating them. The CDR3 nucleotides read TGTGCCTCTTGGGACATCGGGCAGGATACGCAGTATTTT. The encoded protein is CASWDIGQDTQYF.

The CDR3 nucleotides read TGTGCCAGCAGCGCACCCTCACAAAGTCGGGCCAACGTCCTGACTTTC. This codes for CASSAPSQSRANVLTF. The chain is built from TRBV7-4 and TRBJ2-6; D is unresolved. Trimming shortened V by 5 bases and J by 5 bases, and 16 bases separated the two germline ends. The CDR3 totals 16 residues. Per germline, CDR1 SGHVT and CDR2 SQSDAQ.

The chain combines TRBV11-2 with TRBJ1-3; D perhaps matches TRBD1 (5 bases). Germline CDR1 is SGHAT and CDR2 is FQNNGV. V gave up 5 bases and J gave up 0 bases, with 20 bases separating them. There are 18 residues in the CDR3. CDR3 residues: CASSRWDATMSSGNTIYF. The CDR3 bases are TGTGCCAGCAGCCGCTGGGACGCGACGATGAGCTCTGGAAACACCATATATTTT.

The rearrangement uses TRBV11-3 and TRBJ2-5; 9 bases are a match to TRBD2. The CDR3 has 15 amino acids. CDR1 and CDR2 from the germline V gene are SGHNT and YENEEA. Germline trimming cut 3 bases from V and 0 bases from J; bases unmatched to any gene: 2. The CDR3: CASSLGLADQETQYF. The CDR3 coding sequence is TGTGCCAGCAGCTTGGGACTAGCAGACCAAGAGACCCAGTACTTC.

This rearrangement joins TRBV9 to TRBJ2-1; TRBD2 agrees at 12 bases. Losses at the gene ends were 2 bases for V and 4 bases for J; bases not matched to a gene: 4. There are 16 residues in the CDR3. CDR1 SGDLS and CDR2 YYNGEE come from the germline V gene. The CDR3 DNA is TGTGCCAGCAGCGTCCATGGGACTAGCGGGTACAATGAGCAGTTCTTC. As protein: CASSVHGTSGYNEQFF.

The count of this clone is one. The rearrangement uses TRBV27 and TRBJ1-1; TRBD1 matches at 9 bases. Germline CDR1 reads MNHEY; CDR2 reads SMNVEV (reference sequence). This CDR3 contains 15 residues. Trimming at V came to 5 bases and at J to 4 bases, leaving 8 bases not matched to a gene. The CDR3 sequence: CASSAPGQGSTEAFF. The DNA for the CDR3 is TGTGCCAGCAGTGCCCCGGGACAGGGTTCCACTGAAGCTTTCTTT.

Here the CDR3 reads CASSRLANTGELFF. The CDR3 DNA reads as TGCGCCAGCAGCAGACTAGCGAACACCGGGGAGCTGTTTTTT. The genes are TRBV5-1 and TRBJ2-2; a weak D match, TRBD2 (6 bases). The CDR3 runs 14 residues. V was cut by 4 bases and J by 0 bases, with 7 bases left in between. The germline CDR1 and CDR2 sequences are SGHRS and YFSETQ.

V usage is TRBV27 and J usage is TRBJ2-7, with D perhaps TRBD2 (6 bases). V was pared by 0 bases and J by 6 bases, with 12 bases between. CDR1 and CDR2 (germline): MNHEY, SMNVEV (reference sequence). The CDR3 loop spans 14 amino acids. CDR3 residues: CASSLSGGSGEQYF. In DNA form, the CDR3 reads TGTGCCAGCAGTTTATCGGGGGGATCAGGCGAGCAGTACTTC.

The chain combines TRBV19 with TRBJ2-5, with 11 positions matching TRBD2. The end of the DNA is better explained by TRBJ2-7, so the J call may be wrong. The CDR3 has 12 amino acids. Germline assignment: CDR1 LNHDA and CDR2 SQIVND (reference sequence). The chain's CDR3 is CASGTSGYEQYF. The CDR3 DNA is TGTGCCTCCGGGACTAGCGGCTACGAGCAGTACTTC.

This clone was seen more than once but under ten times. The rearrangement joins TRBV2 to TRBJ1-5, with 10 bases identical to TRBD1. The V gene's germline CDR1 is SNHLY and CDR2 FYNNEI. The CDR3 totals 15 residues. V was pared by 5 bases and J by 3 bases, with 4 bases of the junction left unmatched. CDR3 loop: CASSPGQGFNQPQHF. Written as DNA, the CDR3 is TGTGCCAGCAGTCCGGGACAGGGGTTCAATCAGCCCCAGCATTTT.

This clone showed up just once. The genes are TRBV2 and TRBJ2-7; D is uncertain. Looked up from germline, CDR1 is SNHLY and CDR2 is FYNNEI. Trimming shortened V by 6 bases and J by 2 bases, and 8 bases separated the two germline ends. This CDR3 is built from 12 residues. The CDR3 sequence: CASRTETYEQYF. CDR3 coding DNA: TGTGCCAGCAGAACGGAGACCTACGAGCAGTACTTC.

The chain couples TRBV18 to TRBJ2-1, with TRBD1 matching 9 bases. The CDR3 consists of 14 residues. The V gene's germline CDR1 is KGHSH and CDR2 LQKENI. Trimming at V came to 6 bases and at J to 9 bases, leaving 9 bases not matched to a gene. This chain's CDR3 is CASSQGQGMREQFF. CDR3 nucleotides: TGTGCCAGCTCCCAGGGACAGGGAATGCGTGAGCAGTTCTTC.

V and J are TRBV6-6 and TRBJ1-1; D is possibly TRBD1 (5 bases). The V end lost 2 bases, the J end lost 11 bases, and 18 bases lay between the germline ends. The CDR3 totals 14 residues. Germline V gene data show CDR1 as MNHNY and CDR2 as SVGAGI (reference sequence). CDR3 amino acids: CASSYEPGERWAFF. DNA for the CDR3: TGTGCCAGCAGTTACGAGCCGGGGGAGAGATGGGCTTTCTTT.

For the CDR3, the DNA is TGTGCCAGCAGGCCCGCTAGCGGGAGCGTCTACGAGCAGTACTTC. Translating gives CASRPASGSVYEQYF. The chain joins TRBV27 to TRBJ2-7; 10 bases are a match to TRBD2. CDR3 size: 15 residues. Germline assignment: CDR1 MNHEY and CDR2 SMNVEV (reference sequence). After removal of 6 bases from V and 3 bases from J, the junction contained 8 bases not matched to a gene.